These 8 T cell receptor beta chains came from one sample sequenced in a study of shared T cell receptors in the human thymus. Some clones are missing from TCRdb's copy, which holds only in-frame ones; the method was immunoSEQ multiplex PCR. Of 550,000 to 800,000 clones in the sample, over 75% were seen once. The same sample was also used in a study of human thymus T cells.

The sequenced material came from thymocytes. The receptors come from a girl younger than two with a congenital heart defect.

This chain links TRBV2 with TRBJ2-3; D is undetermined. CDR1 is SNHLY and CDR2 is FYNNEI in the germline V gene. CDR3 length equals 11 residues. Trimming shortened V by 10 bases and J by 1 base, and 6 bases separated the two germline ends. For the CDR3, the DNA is TGTGCCACCCCGGGCACAGATACGCAGTATTTT. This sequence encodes CATPGTDTQYF.

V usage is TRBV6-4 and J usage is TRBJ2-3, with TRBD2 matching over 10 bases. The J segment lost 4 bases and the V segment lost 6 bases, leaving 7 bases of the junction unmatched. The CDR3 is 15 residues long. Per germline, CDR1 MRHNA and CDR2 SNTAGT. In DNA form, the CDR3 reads TGTGCCAGCAGGGAGACTAGCGGGCTTGCAGATACGCAGTATTTT. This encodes CASRETSGLADTQYF.

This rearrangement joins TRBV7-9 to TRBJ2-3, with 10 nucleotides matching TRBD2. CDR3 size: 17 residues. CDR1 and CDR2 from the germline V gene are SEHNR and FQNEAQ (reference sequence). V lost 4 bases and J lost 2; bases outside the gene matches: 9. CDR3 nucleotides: TGTGCCAGCAGCTCTAGCGGGGGCCGAGTACTCACAGATACGCAGTATTTT. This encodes CASSSSGGRVLTDTQYF.

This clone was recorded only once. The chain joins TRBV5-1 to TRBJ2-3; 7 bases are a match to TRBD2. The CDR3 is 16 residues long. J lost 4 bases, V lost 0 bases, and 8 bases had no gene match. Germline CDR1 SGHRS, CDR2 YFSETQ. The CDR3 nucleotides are TGCGCCAGCAGCTTGGAGCGGGGCGGCGGGTCAGATACGCAGTATTTT. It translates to CASSLERGGGSDTQYF.

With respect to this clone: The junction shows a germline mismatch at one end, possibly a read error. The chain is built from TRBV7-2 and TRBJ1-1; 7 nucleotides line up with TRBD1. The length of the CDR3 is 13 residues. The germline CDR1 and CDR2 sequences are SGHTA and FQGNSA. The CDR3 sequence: CANSPHRGSEAFF. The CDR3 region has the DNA TGTGCCAACAGCCCGCACAGGGGATCCGAAGCTTTCTTT.

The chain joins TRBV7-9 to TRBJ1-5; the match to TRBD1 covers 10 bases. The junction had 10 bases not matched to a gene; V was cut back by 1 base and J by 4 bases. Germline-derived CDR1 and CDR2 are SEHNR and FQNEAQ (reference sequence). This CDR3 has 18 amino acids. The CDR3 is CASSLVGQGPVPNQPQHF. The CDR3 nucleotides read TGTGCCAGCAGCTTAGTGGGACAGGGGCCTGTTCCTAATCAGCCCCAGCATTTT.

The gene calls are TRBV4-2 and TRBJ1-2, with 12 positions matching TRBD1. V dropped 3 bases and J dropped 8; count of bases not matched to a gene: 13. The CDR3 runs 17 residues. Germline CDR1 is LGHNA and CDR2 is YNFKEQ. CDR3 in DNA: TGTGCCAGCAGCCAGGACCCTGGGACAGGGGGCGCCATCGGCTACACCTTC. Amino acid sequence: CASSQDPGTGGAIGYTF.

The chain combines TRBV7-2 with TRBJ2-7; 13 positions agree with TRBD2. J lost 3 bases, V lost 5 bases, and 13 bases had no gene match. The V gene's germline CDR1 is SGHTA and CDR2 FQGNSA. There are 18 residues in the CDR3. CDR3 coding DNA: TGTGCCAGCAGCCCTACACGACTAGCGGGGGGCCCCTACTACGAGCAGTACTTC. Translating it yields CASSPTRLAGGPYYEQYF.